The rows below give T cell receptor beta chains drawn from one sample of a study of vaccination and CD4 T cells after COVID-19. Their target antigens are unknown. TCRdb independently ran MiXCR on the PCR reads; one entry per CDR3 protein. This table has under 25,000 distinct CDR3 sequences, roughly 47% appearing once. The sequencing sample was made of cultured CD4+ T cells from blood. These receptors were taken from a human donor with COVID-19. Each CDR3 is given with its conserved first and last residue. A D gene is named only where the DNA matches it firmly.

j_gene | v_gene | d_gene | CDR3aa
TRBJ1-6 | TRBV5-1 | . | CASSFGSSYNSPLHF
TRBJ1-2 | TRBV29-1 | TRBD1 | CSAAGQGGHGYTF
TRBJ2-1 | TRBV4-2 | . | CASSRSQGNEQFF
TRBJ1-1 | TRBV7-6 | . | CASSSPRGFTEAFF
TRBJ2-7 | TRBV6-1 | . | CASTQWLGRGTYEQYF
TRBJ2-2 | TRBV6-2/TRBV6-3 | . | CASSRHTGELFF
TRBJ2-3 | TRBV19 | . | CASSNLGGAGTDTQYF
TRBJ1-1 | TRBV2 | . | CASRLQGPNTEAFF
TRBJ1-6 | TRBV10-2 | . | CASSDRVGSYNSPLHF
TRBJ1-2 | TRBV28 | . | CASGVPANYGYTF
TRBJ2-3 | TRBV20-1 | . | CSARDAGTDTQYF
TRBJ2-5 | TRBV7-7 | . | CASSQEVQETQYF
TRBJ2-7 | TRBV20-1 | TRBD2 | CSAHKETSGSYEQYF
TRBJ2-3 | TRBV27 | . | CASSLSSTDTQYF
TRBJ2-3 | TRBV20-1 | . | CSVRVGVAGLSTDTQYF
TRBJ1-6 | TRBV12-3/TRBV12-4 | . | CASSAGTYNSPLHF
TRBJ2-5 | TRBV20-1 | TRBD1 | CSARPGTGGETQYF
TRBJ1-3 | TRBV11-3 | . | CASSLGSGAGNTIYF
TRBJ2-3 | TRBV6-1 | TRBD2 | CASSRFGTSLFTDTQYF
TRBJ2-1 | TRBV20-1 | TRBD2 | CSASHPGREKRGAFEQFF
TRBJ2-3 | TRBV20-1 | . | CSASGSALGDTQYF
TRBJ2-7 | TRBV7-2 | . | CASSALGQNSYEQYF
TRBJ2-7 | TRBV10-3 | TRBD1 | CAISDQDRAAYEQYF
TRBJ1-5 | TRBV5-1 | . | CASSLDSNQPQHF
TRBJ1-5 | TRBV12-3/TRBV12-4 | . | CASSPGEADLNQPQHF
TRBJ2-7 | TRBV19 | . | CASSIVSWSQDPYEQYF
TRBJ1-3 | TRBV7-6 | . | CAGGDRSSPGNTIYF
TRBJ1-2 | TRBV20-1 | . | CSASQDNYGYTF
TRBJ1-4 | TRBV6-1 | TRBD1 | CASRHDPDRDFWKLFF
TRBJ1-3 | TRBV11-2 | TRBD1 | CASSLGRQGQVYF
TRBJ2-7 | TRBV5-8 | . | CASSADRPGVYEQYF
TRBJ2-6 | TRBV27 | . | CASSFSRQRGANVLTF
TRBJ1-5 | TRBV2 | TRBD1 | CASRRQGAGQPQHF
TRBJ1-2 | TRBV10-3 | . | CAITQGVGYTF
TRBJ1-2 | TRBV20-1 | TRBD1 | CSAHRGGYGYTF
TRBJ1-5 | TRBV6-1 | . | CASMPTDQPQHF
TRBJ1-2 | TRBV4-3 | . | CASSQERGWNYGYTF
TRBJ1-3 | TRBV10-3 | . | CAIRKVLLERNTIYF
TRBJ1-1 | TRBV12-3/TRBV12-4 | . | CASSLSVEAFF
TRBJ1-6 | TRBV4-2 | . | CASSADSSYNSPLHF
TRBJ2-5 | TRBV20-1 | . | CSANTRTQYF
TRBJ1-6 | TRBV20-1 | . | CSARAGNSYNSPLHF
TRBJ1-6 | TRBV27 | TRBD1 | CASSFRGASPLHF
TRBJ1-5 | TRBV20-1 | . | CSGPHGQPQHF